This TCR beta chain appears in the sequencing data of a study of cytomegalovirus exposure and HLA in healthy donors. Study-wide results and limits: It was assumed in the presence/absence analyses that sequencing depth was roughly uniform across donors. In vitro assays verified that three CMV-associated chains recognized CMV antigens specifically.

The CDR3 extends over 14 amino acids. The trim removed 5 bases at V and 8 bases at J, leaving 4 bases unmatched. From germline, CDR1 is LNHDA and CDR2 SQIVND (reference sequence). In the case of this clone: Its target is unknown.

The primer mix had 60 Vbeta and 13 Jbeta primers. TCRdb keeps only in-frame clones here, not all; method: immunoSEQ multiplex PCR. This table has fewer than 250,000 clones, around 80% appearing once. Sequencing was carried out using PBMCs. The chain recombines TRBV19 with TRBJ1-6, with 9 bases that match TRBD1. This receptor was taken from a man aged 30 to 39 in good health and CMV-seronegative. CDR3 loop: CASSPRDRDSPLHF. The DNA for the CDR3 is TGTGCCAGTAGTCCGCGGGACAGGGATTCACCCCTCCACTTT.